This T cell receptor (beta chain) stems from a study of patients and donors after allogeneic stem cell transplantation (dated by TCRdb to the early 2020s). The library relied on RT-PCR. Sequencing was performed on a NextSeq 550. TCRdb reprocessing: public reads trimmed at Q25 with fastp, clones called with MiXCR, in-frame beta chains kept. Entries that share a CDR3 protein sequence are merged under the most common genes and DNA. The table for this sample lists 150,000 to 200,000 distinct CDR3 sequences; 24% of them were counted only once. The ten top clones hold roughly 26% of the sample. This clonotype was picked up many times. There is no known antigen for this receptor. Base-call qualities are not available, and no considerably larger clone is one nucleotide away. Taken from the germline V gene, the CDR1 and CDR2 loops are SGHRS and YFSETQ. The CDR3 contains 14 residues, cysteine and phenylalanine counted. CDR3 DNA only is kept here, 42 bases in frame from base 1. Deletion took 0 bases off V and 3 bases off J, with a span of 9 bases between the germline ends.

Sequenced: blood, either unsorted or a sorted T cell fraction (not recorded which). The source of this sequence is a human donor who was either an allogeneic HSCT recipient or a stem cell or donor lymphocyte infusion donor (not recorded which). It is not recorded whose cells these are; they may come from a transplant donor. The V and J segments used are TRBV5-1 and TRBJ1-1; the D gene is unclear. The DNA is TGCGCCAGCAGCTTGGACTCTCTGGACACTGAAGCTTTCTTT. Its coded protein is CASSLDSLDTEAFF.